A selection of T cell receptor beta chains follows, all from one sample in a study of T cells in localized non-small cell lung cancer. Data came from immunoSEQ multiplex PCR; TCRdb stores just in-frame clones and leaves some out. The sample lists 30,000 to 35,000 clones, roughly 93% seen once, with under 8% in the top ten. This material consisted of peripheral blood, taken before any cancer treatment. The receptors were sampled from a female donor of 60 years or more with stage I lung adenocarcinoma. Each CDR3 is given with its conserved first and last residue. Where a row states a size, it is once, few, many or the class of an expanded clone; other rows omit it.

TRBJ1-1 TRBV27 NA CASRFLTEAFF
TRBJ1-6 TRBV6-5 once CASMGQGDSPLHF
TRBJ2-7 TRBV5-6 NA CASSFRTTGITYEQYF
TRBJ1-1 TRBV2 NA CASSWTGRGNTEAFF
TRBJ1-1 TRBV19 NA CASSIRRAGTNTEAFF
TRBJ2-1 TRBV6-5 NA CASSYSTSKNEQFF
TRBJ1-2 TRBV11-2 NA CASSLAALNYGYTF
TRBJ2-1 TRBV6-4 NA CASSQSSSFIQFF
TRBJ2-7 TRBV5-6 NA CASSSPGQGAGEQYF
TRBJ2-2 TRBV2 NA CASTTDRPTGELFF
TRBJ2-2 TRBV12-5 NA CASALNPGKGTGELFF
TRBJ2-5 TRBV28 NA CASSQPTSADRETQYF
TRBJ1-6 TRBV9 once CASSVMTDNSPLHF
TRBJ2-1 TRBV30 once CAWLGLWEQFF
TRBJ2-7 TRBV19 NA CASSIQDRVNEQYF
TRBJ2-5 TRBV5-1 NA CASSLVPGLGIQETQYF
TRBJ1-1 TRBV9 few CASSVEGGTEAFF
TRBJ1-1 TRBV28 NA CASWTGLNTEAFF
TRBJ2-1 TRBV19 NA CASRGQTNEQFF
TRBJ2-2 TRBV5-4 NA CASSSTGIDTGELFF
TRBJ1-1 TRBV9 NA CASSVAVGNTEAFF
TRBJ1-3 TRBV2 NA CASSETPTSGNTIYF
TRBJ1-2 TRBV10-2 NA CASTGQARYGYTF
TRBJ1-5 TRBV19 few CASSIGGTSNQPQHF
TRBJ1-1 TRBV9 NA CASSVGGFDLEAFF
TRBJ2-3 TRBV7-9 once CASSLGGPGTDTQYF
TRBJ2-2 TRBV10-1 once CASSDMRGGGELFF
TRBJ1-5 TRBV7-9 NA CASSLAGNGQPQHF
TRBJ2-1 TRBV2 NA CASERETYNEQFF
TRBJ2-2 TRBV9 NA CASSASTGGAGGELFF
TRBJ2-7 TRBV19 NA CASSIPGAYEQYF
TRBJ1-4 TRBV28 NA CASSLSGSEKLFF
TRBJ1-5 TRBV6-6 NA CASGLISGAGNQPQHF
TRBJ2-7 TRBV28 NA CASSLVQGGSYEQYF
TRBJ2-7 TRBV5-1 NA CASSPEQVGYEQYF
TRBJ2-5 TRBV6-6 NA CASSRTGTGGSETQYF
TRBJ1-5 TRBV7-2 NA CASSLGSIGNQPQHF
TRBJ2-2 TRBV29-1 NA CSVGRGRGAGELFF
TRBJ1-3 TRBV5-1 NA CASSQVGSGNTIYF
TRBJ1-5 TRBV7-6 NA CASSLEQDLGQPQHF
TRBJ2-5 TRBV7-8 NA CASSSGRSGAGKETQYF
TRBJ2-7 TRBV7-9 NA CATPTRGWAYEQYF
TRBJ1-1 TRBV6-6 NA CASSYYQNTEAFF
TRBJ1-3 TRBV10-3 NA CAIRLSQRAGNTIYF
TRBJ1-4 TRBV10-3 NA CAISEWGANDEKLFF
TRBJ2-5 TRBV19 NA CATSGGVQETQYF
TRBJ2-4 TRBV7-2 NA CASSERTTWRGYF
TRBJ2-1 TRBV5-1 NA CASSLASKRHNEQFF
TRBJ2-7 TRBV27 NA CASSGQGAINEQYF
TRBJ2-4 TRBV11-2 NA CASSLEPLSGIQYF
TRBJ2-5 TRBV4-3 NA CASSQSSGVAETQYF
TRBJ1-2 TRBV10-3 NA CAISFTTGPNYGYTF
TRBJ1-1 TRBV5-1 NA CASSLGQGRNTEAFF
TRBJ1-1 TRBV29-1 NA CSVEDLLDRGEKVNTEAFF
TRBJ2-7 TRBV28 NA CASSSPGPGSYEQYF
TRBJ2-5 TRBV5-4 NA CASSIPGRHQETQYF
TRBJ2-2 TRBV7-9 few CASSLFQATGELFF
TRBJ2-3 TRBV4-1 NA CASSQAVLAGADTQYF
TRBJ1-5 TRBV5-4 NA CASSLGGPGQPQHF